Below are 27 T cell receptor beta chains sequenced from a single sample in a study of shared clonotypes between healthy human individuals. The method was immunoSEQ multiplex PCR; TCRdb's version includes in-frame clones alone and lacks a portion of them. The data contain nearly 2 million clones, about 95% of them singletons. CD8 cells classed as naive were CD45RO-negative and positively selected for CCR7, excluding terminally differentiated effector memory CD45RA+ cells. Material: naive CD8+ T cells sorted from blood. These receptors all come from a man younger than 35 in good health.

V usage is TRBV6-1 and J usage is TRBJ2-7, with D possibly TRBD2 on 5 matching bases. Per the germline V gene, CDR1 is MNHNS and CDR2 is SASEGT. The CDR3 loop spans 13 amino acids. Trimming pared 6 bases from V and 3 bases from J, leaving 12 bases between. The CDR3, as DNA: TGTGCCAGCAGCTACGGGAATAACTACGAGCAGTACTTC. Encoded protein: CASSYGNNYEQYF.

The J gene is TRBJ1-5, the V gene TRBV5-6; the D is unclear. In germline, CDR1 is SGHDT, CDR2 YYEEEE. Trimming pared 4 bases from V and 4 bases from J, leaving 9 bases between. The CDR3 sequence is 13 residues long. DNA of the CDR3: TGTGCCAGCAGCCTTCGGGCGAATCAGCCCCAGCATTTT. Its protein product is CASSLRANQPQHF.

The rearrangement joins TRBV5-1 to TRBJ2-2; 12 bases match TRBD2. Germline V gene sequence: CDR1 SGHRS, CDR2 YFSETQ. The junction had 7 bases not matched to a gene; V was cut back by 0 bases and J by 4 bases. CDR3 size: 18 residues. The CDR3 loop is CASSLATSGSWSTGELFF. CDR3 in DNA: TGCGCCAGCAGCTTGGCGACTAGCGGGAGTTGGAGCACCGGGGAGCTGTTTTTT.

In DNA, the CDR3 is TGTGCCAGCAGCTTAAGGGACTACGGGGACGGTAGTTTCTACGAGCAGTACTTC. As protein: CASSLRDYGDGSFYEQYF. The chain employs TRBV7-6 and TRBJ2-7; 7 nucleotides line up with TRBD2. CDR1 SGHVS and CDR2 FNYEAQ come from the germline V gene. This CDR3 spans 18 amino acids. Losses at the gene ends were 2 bases for V and 3 bases for J; bases not matched to a gene: 16.

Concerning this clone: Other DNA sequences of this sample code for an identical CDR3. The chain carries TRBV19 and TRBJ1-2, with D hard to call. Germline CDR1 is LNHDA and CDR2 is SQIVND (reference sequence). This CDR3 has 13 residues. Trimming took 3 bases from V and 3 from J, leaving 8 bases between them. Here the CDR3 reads CASSIGPDYGYTF. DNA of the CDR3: TGTGCCAGTAGTATTGGTCCCGACTATGGCTACACCTTC.

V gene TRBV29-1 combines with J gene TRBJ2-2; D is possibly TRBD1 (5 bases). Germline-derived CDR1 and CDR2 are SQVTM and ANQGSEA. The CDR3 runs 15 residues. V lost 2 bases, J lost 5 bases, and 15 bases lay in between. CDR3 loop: CSVESNQGLTGELFF. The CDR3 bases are TGCAGCGTTGAAAGCAATCAGGGATTGACCGGGGAGCTGTTTTTT.

The CDR3 DNA is TGTGCCAGCAGTCCGGACAGGGTCATCAGTGAAGCTTTCTTT. Protein: CASSPDRVISEAFF. The chain couples TRBV28 to TRBJ1-1; 8 bases fit TRBD1. Germline CDR1 reads MDHEN; CDR2 reads SYDVKM. CDR3 length: 14 residues. Losses at the gene ends were 5 bases for V and 7 bases for J; bases not matched to a gene: 9.

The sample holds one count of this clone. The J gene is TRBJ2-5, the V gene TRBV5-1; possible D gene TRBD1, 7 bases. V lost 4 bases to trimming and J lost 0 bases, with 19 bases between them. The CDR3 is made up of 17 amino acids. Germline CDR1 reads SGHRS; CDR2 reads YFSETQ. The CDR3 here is CASSRPTRGDHQETQYF. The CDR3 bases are TGCGCCAGCAGCCGCCCGACCAGGGGGGATCACCAAGAGACCCAGTACTTC.

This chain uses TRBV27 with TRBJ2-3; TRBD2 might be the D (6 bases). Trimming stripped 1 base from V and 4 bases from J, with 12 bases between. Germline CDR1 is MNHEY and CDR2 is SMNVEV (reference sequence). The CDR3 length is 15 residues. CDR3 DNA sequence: TGTGCCAGCAGTTTATTTGGAGGGGATGCAGATACGCAGTATTTT. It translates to CASSLFGGDADTQYF.

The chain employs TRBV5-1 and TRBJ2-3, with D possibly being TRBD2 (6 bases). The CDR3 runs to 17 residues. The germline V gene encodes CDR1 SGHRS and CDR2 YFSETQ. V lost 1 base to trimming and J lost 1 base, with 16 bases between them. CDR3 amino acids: CASSLRDSFRGTDTQYF. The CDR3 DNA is TGCGCCAGCAGCTTGCGGGACTCTTTCCGAGGCACAGATACGCAGTATTTT.

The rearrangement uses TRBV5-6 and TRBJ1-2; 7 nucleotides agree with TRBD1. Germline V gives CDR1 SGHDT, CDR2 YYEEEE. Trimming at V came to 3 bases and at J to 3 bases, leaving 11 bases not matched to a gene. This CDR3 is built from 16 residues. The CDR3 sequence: CASSSEGTAAYYGYTF. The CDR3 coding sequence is TGTGCCAGCAGCTCTGAGGGGACAGCTGCCTACTATGGCTACACCTTC.

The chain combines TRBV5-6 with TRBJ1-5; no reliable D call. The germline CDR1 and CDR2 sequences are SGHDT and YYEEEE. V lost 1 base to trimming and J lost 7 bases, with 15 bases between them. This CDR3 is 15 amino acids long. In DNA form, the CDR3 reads TGTGCCAGCAGCTTGTCTCCACTTCTGGGGCAGCCCCAGCATTTT. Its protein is CASSLSPLLGQPQHF.

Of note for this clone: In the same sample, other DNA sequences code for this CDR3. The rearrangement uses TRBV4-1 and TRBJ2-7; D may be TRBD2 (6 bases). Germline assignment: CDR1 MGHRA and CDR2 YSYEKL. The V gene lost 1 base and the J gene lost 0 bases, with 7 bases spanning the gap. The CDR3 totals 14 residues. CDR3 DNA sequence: TGCGCCAGCAGCCAAGGCGGGGACTCCTACGAGCAGTACTTC. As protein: CASSQGGDSYEQYF.

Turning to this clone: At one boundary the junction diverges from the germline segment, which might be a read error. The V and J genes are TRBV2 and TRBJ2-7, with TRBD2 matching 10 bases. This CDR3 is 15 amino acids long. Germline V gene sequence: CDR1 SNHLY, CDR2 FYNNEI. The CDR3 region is CASREVGLADYEQYF. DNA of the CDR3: TGTGCCAGCAGAGAAGTAGGACTAGCGGACTACGAGCAGTACTTC.

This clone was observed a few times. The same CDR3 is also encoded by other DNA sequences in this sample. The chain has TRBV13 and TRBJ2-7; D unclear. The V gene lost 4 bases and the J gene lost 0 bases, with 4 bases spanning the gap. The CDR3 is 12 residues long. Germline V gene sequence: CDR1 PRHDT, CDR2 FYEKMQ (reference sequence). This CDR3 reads CASSSSSYEQYF. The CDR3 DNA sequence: TGTGCCAGCAGCTCGAGCTCCTACGAGCAGTACTTC.

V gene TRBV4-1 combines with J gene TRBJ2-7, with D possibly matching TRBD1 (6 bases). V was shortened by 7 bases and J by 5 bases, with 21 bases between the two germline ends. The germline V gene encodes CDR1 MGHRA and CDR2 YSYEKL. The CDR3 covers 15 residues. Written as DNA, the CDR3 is TGCGCCAGCAAAAACCGGGACATTCAACCCCACGAGCAGTACTTC. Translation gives CASKNRDIQPHEQYF.

CDR3: CASSLLTGFSTGANVLTF. The CDR3 nucleotides read TGCGCCAGCAGCTTGTTGACAGGGTTCTCAACTGGGGCCAACGTCCTGACTTTC. The chain employs TRBV5-1 and TRBJ2-6; 7 bases line up with TRBD1. V lost 1 base, J lost 2 bases, and 9 bases stayed unmatched. Germline-derived CDR1 and CDR2 are SGHRS and YFSETQ. The CDR3 sequence is 18 residues long.

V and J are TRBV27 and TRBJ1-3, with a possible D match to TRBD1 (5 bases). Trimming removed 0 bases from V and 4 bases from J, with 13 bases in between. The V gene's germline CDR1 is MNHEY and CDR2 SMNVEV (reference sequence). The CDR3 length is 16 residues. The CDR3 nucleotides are TGTGCCAGCAGTTTATCGTCCAGGGTGGGCGGAAACACCATATATTTT. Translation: CASSLSSRVGGNTIYF.

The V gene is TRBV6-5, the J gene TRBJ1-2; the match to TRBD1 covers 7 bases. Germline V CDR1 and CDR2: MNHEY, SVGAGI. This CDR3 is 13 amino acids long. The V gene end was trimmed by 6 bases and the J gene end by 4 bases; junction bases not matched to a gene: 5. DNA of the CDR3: TGTGCCAGCAGCCTTGGGACAGTCTATGGCTACACCTTC. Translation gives CASSLGTVYGYTF.

In DNA form, the CDR3 reads TGCGCCAGCAGCCACGAAGCGGAGGGATCTAAGGCCTACGAGCAGTACTTC. It yields the protein CASSHEAEGSKAYEQYF. The chain joins TRBV4-3 to TRBJ2-7, with D possibly being TRBD2 (6 bases). Deletions cut 3 bases from V and 2 bases from J, with 20 bases between. CDR1 and CDR2 from the germline V gene are LGHNA and YSLEER. The CDR3 is made up of 17 amino acids.

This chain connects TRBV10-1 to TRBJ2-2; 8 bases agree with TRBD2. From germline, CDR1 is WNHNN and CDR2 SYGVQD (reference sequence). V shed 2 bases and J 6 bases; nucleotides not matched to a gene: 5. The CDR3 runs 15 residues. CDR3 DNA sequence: TGCGCCAGCAGTGAGAGCGGGAGTCCCCCCGGGGAGCTGTTTTTT. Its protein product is CASSESGSPPGELFF.

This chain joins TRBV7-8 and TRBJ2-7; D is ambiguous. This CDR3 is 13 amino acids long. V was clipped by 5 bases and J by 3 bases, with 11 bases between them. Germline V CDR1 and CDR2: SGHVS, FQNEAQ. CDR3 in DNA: TGTGCCAGCAGCCCCCCCAGCTACTACGAGCAGTACTTC. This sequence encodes CASSPPSYYEQYF.

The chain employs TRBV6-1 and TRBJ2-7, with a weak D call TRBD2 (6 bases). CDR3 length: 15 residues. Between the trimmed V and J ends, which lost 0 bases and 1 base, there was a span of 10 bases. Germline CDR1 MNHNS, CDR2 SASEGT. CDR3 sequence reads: CASSEAWDFSYEQYF. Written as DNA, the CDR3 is TGTGCCAGCAGTGAAGCGTGGGACTTTTCCTACGAGCAGTACTTC.

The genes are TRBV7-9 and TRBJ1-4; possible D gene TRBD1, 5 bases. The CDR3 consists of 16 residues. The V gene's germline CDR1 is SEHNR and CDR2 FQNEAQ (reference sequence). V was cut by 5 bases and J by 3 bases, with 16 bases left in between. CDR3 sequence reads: CASSVGTATSNEKLFF. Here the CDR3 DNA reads TGTGCCAGCAGCGTCGGGACCGCTACTTCTAATGAAAAACTGTTTTTT.

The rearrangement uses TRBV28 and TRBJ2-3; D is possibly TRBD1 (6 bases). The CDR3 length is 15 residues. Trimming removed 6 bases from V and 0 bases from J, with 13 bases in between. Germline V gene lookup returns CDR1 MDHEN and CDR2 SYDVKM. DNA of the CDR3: TGTGCCAGCAGAGTCTCGAGGGGGAGCACAGATACGCAGTATTTT. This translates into CASRVSRGSTDTQYF. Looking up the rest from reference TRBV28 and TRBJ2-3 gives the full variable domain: DVKVTQSSRYLVKRTGEKVFLECVQDMDHENMFWYRQDPGLGLRLIYFSYDVKMKEKGDIPEGYSVSREKKERFSLILESASTNQTSMYLCASRVSRGSTDTQYFGPGTRLTVL.

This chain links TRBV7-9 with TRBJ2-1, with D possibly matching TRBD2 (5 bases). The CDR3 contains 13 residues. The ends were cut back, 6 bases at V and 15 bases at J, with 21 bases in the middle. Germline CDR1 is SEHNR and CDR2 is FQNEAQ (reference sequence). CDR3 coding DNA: TGTGCCAGCAGTTCGATTCCTTCTCGGGATGCGTTCTTC. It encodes CASSSIPSRDAFF.

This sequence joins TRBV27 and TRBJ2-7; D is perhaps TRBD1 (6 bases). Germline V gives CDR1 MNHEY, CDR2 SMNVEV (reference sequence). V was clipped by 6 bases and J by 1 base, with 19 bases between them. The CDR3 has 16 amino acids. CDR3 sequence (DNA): TGTGCCAGCAGCCCGGGGTTTGGCAGGGGATCCTACGAGCAGTACTTC. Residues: CASSPGFGRGSYEQYF.